Sequencing of this T cell receptor beta chain was carried out in a study of blood T cell repertoires in COVID-19. For the study at large: COVID-19 samples collected from the United States, Italy and Spain covered acute and convalescent phases.

In the study's own analysis: Estimated nucleated cell counts came from reference gene primer amplification. The protocol was immunoSEQ multiplex PCR, while the TCRdb copy is restricted to in-frame clones and leaves out a portion. V, J and clone size are taken as reported in that table, and D and trimming were inferred from the DNA itself. The sample records a few hundred thousand clones, roughly 82% being singletons. This TCR was sampled from a man aged 40-49 years who had recovered from COVID-19. Sequenced material: peripheral blood.

The CDR3 region has the DNA TGTGCCAGCAGCTTAGCGCTAAGGGCAGGGATCTTTTCCCAGCCCCAGCATTTT. It codes for CASSLALRAGIFSQPQHF. V gene TRBV7-9 combines with J gene TRBJ1-5, with D possibly matching TRBD1 (5 bases). Germline values: CDR1 SEHNR, CDR2 FQNEAQ (reference sequence). The CDR3 covers 18 residues. V gave up 0 bases and J gave up 7 bases, with 22 bases separating them.